Listed here are 32 T cell receptor beta chains from one sample, sequenced in a study of Ad26.COV2.S vaccination and SARS-CoV-2 variants (dated by TCRdb to the early 2020s). The sample's treatment or condition label is to be understood as: approximately 18 received Ad26.COV2.S at low or high dose, single or two shots; a few received placebo; per-sample allocation not given. Repertoires of vaccine and placebo recipients were sequenced from samples taken on day 63 after the first injection. Library preparation was by the immunoSEQ multiplex PCR assay. TCRdb obtained this table from immuneACCESS and retained in-frame rearrangements with V and J assigned. These tables miss some clones; where compared with another copy, unresolved V genes account for less than half of the shortfall, and the remainder is unexplained. The sample table contains around 270,000 clones; only one count was recorded for around 90% of them. The ten biggest clones cover nearly 3% of the sample.

Sample: peripheral blood, taken in a trial of Ad26.COV2.S vaccine versus placebo. These TCRs come from a person aged 18-65 years who received the Ad26.COV2.S COVID-19 vaccine or a placebo.

The chain joins TRBV18 to TRBJ1-2; the match to TRBD1 covers 7 bases. The CDR3 is 16 amino acids. Germline trimming cut 3 bases from V and 5 bases from J; bases unmatched to any gene: 12. Per germline, CDR1 KGHSH and CDR2 LQKENI. The DNA of the CDR3 is TGTGCCAGCTCACCCGGGACAGCTTCGATTCGGTATGGCTACACCTTC. This gives the protein CASSPGTASIRYGYTF.

The rearrangement joins TRBV5-1 to TRBJ1-1, with 10 bases that match TRBD1. V gave up 2 bases and J gave up 4 bases; unmatched junction bases: 8. Germline CDR1 SGHRS, CDR2 YFSETQ. This CDR3 is 16 amino acids long. As DNA, the CDR3 is TGCGCCAGCAGCTTAACCGGGACAGGGGTAGGCACTGAAGCTTTCTTT. Residues: CASSLTGTGVGTEAFF.

The genes are TRBV2 and TRBJ2-5; 7 bases are a match to TRBD2. V shed 4 bases, J shed 2 bases, and the junction held 4 bases outside the gene matches. The germline V gene encodes CDR1 SNHLY and CDR2 FYNNEI. The CDR3 totals 14 residues. The CDR3 reads CASSAGGRQETQYF. In DNA form, the CDR3 reads TGTGCCAGCAGTGCGGGGGGACGACAAGAGACCCAGTACTTC.

The chain employs TRBV27 and TRBJ2-1; 11 nucleotides agree with TRBD1. This CDR3 has 13 residues. Looked up from germline, CDR1 is MNHEY and CDR2 is SMNVEV (reference sequence). The ends lost 6 bases at V and 12 bases at J; junction bases unmatched: 7. CDR3 sequence: CASRRDRGDLQFF. CDR3 in DNA: TGTGCCAGCAGGAGGGACAGGGGGGATTTGCAGTTCTTC.

This chain joins TRBV12-5 and TRBJ2-3, with D possibly being TRBD2 (5 bases). The CDR3 runs to 14 residues. V was shortened by 2 bases and J by 1 base, with 7 bases between the two germline ends. Germline assignment: CDR1 LGHNT and CDR2 FRNRAP. DNA of the CDR3: TGTGCTAGTGGTTTGTACGGGGGCACAGATACGCAGTATTTT. Translation gives CASGLYGGTDTQYF.

The rearrangement links TRBV7-2 to TRBJ2-5; D is uncertain. V lost 2 bases, J lost 5 bases, and 9 bases lay in between. In germline, CDR1 is SGHTA, CDR2 FQGNSA. The CDR3 totals 13 residues. CDR3 sequence reads: CASSLRQGETQYF. The CDR3 DNA reads as TGTGCCAGCAGCTTACGCCAAGGGGAGACCCAGTACTTC.

This rearrangement joins TRBV6-5 to TRBJ1-1; D remains unclear. The germline V gene encodes CDR1 MNHEY and CDR2 SVGAGI. The CDR3 has 14 amino acids. The V and J ends lost 7 bases and 0 bases respectively, with 12 bases between them. CDR3 DNA sequence: TGTGCCAGCATAAATACACGCATGAACACTGAAGCTTTCTTT. This codes for CASINTRMNTEAFF.

This clone has just one count. This chain links TRBV6-6 with TRBJ1-6; D unresolved. The germline V gene has CDR1 MNHNY and CDR2 SVGAGI (reference sequence). V was cut by 7 bases and J by 0 bases, with 10 bases left in between. The CDR3 sequence is 15 residues long. Written as DNA, the CDR3 is TGTGCCAGCAACCCGAAGAGCTCCTATAATTCACCCCTCCACTTT. Encoded protein: CASNPKSSYNSPLHF.

The J gene is TRBJ1-2, the V gene TRBV19; 8 bases line up with TRBD1. CDR1 is LNHDA and CDR2 is SQIVND in the germline V gene (reference sequence). The CDR3 contains 15 residues. After removal of 9 bases from V and 5 bases from J, the junction contained 14 bases not matched to a gene. CDR3 in amino acids: CASRKADRDLYGYTF. The CDR3, as DNA: TGTGCCAGCAGAAAGGCGGACAGGGACCTGTATGGCTACACCTTC.

V gene TRBV11-3 combines with J gene TRBJ2-3; weak D call: TRBD2 (5 bases). V shed 5 bases and J shed 4 bases, with 16 bases lying between them. The CDR3 has 15 amino acids. CDR1 SGHNT and CDR2 YENEEA come from the germline V gene. The CDR3 region is CASSPGSGVPDTQYF. As DNA, the CDR3 is TGTGCCAGCAGCCCTGGCTCCGGGGTCCCAGATACGCAGTATTTT.

This clone was counted a single time. This chain joins TRBV4-3 and TRBJ1-1; no definite D call. Trimming left V 0 bases short and J 0 bases short, with 11 bases between. Germline assignment: CDR1 LGHNA and CDR2 YSLEER. The CDR3 is 16 amino acids. CDR3 DNA: TGCGCCAGCAGCCAAGATATTAGAGGTCTGAACACTGAAGCTTTCTTT. Encoded protein: CASSQDIRGLNTEAFF.

The chain uses TRBV6-5 and TRBJ2-3; D is unresolved. This CDR3 is 12 amino acids long. Per the germline V gene, CDR1 is MNHEY and CDR2 is SVGAGI. Trimming took off 10 bases at V and 11 bases at J, with 19 bases between the two ends. Written as DNA, the CDR3 is TGTGCCACCTGGACGTATCGATCGGGGCAGTATTTT. Its translation is CATWTYRSGQYF.

The chain couples TRBV27 to TRBJ1-1, with D unresolved. Germline lookup yields CDR1 MNHEY and CDR2 SMNVEV (reference sequence). Trimming stripped 2 bases from V and 0 bases from J, with 13 bases between. The CDR3 length is 16 residues. CDR3 sequence reads: CASSLKGSYMNTEAFF. CDR3 coding DNA: TGTGCCAGCAGTTTAAAAGGGTCCTACATGAACACTGAAGCTTTCTTT.

The rearrangement joins TRBV7-2 to TRBJ2-1; weak D call: TRBD2 (6 bases). Germline values: CDR1 SGHTA, CDR2 FQGNSA. V gave up 5 bases and J gave up 10 bases, with 21 bases separating them. The CDR3 runs 15 residues. In DNA, the CDR3 is TGTGCCAGCAGCCGGCCCGGGACTCAATTCTGGGAGCAGTTCTTC. It translates to CASSRPGTQFWEQFF. The whole variable domain, remainder taken from reference TRBV7-2 and TRBJ2-1, is GAGVSQSPSNKVTEKGKDVELRCDPISGHTALYWYRQSLGQGLEFLIYFQGNSAPDKSGLPSDRFSAERTGGSVSTLTIQRTQQEDSAVYLCASSRPGTQFWEQFFGPGTRLTVL.

The chain joins TRBV29-1 to TRBJ2-5; 7 nucleotides align to TRBD2. The CDR3 spans 14 residues. The J segment lost 6 bases and the V segment lost 7 bases, leaving 14 bases of the junction unmatched. Looked up from germline, CDR1 is SQVTM and CDR2 is ANQGSEA. DNA of the CDR3: TGCAGCGCCACGAAGAGGGGAGGGATGAAGACCCAGTACTTC. Translated, it gives CSATKRGGMKTQYF. The variable domain in full, completed from reference TRBV29-1 and TRBJ2-5, reads SAVISQKPSRDICQRGTSLTIQCQVDSQVTMMFWYRQQPGQSLTLIATANQGSEATYESGFVIDKFPISRPNLTFSTLTVSNMSPEDSSIYLCSATKRGGMKTQYFGPGTRLLVL.

The V gene is TRBV18, the J gene TRBJ2-6; D gene ambiguous. The CDR3 has 15 residues. V was shortened by 3 bases and J by 0 bases, with 6 bases between the two germline ends. Germline-derived CDR1 and CDR2 are KGHSH and LQKENI. The CDR3, as DNA: TGTGCCAGCTCACCGTCGCCCTCTGGGGCCAACGTCCTGACTTTC. Translating it yields CASSPSPSGANVLTF.

The genes are TRBV11-2 and TRBJ2-1; 12 bases align to TRBD2. V was pared by 2 bases and J by 8 bases, with 7 bases of the junction left unmatched. The CDR3 is made up of 16 amino acids. The V gene's germline CDR1 is SGHAT and CDR2 FQNNGV. In DNA form, the CDR3 reads TGTGCCAGCAGCTTAAGGCTAGCGGGAGGGGCCTATGAGCAGTTCTTC. This encodes CASSLRLAGGAYEQFF.

The chain links TRBV3-1 (or the pseudogene TRBV3-2) to TRBJ1-2, with D unresolved. CDR1 is LGHDT, CDR2 YNNKEL, per germline (reference sequence). V was cut by 3 bases and J by 1 base, with 9 bases left in between. The length of the CDR3 is 14 residues. CDR3 protein: CASSHLQNNYGYTF. The CDR3 DNA reads as TGTGCCAGCAGCCACCTACAAAATAACTATGGCTACACCTTC.

The gene calls are TRBV25-1 and TRBJ2-1, with TRBD1 identical over 10 bases. The CDR3 is 18 residues long. With V trimmed by 3 bases and J by 7 bases, 15 bases remained unmatched. Germline V gene sequence: CDR1 MGHDK, CDR2 SYGVNS. This CDR3 is CASSEALLRTGGRNEQFF. CDR3 sequence (DNA): TGTGCCAGCAGTGAGGCCCTCCTTCGGACAGGGGGACGAAATGAGCAGTTCTTC.

This sequence joins TRBV6-1 and TRBJ2-2, with D possibly matching TRBD1 (6 bases). Looked up from germline, CDR1 is MNHNS and CDR2 is SASEGT. With 1 base removed from V and 4 bases from J, the gap between germline ends came to 13 bases. This CDR3 is 16 amino acids long. As DNA, the CDR3 is TGTGCCAGCAGTGAAGTAAGAACAGGGCCCACCGGGGAGCTGTTTTTT. Translation: CASSEVRTGPTGELFF.

The V gene is TRBV19, the J gene TRBJ1-2, with a weak D call TRBD1 (6 bases). Deletions cut 6 bases from V and 4 bases from J, with 21 bases between. This CDR3 has 16 residues. Germline loops: CDR1 LNHDA, CDR2 SQIVND (reference sequence). This chain's CDR3 is CASSHPGGPEGYGYTF. In DNA form, the CDR3 reads TGTGCCAGTAGCCATCCCGGGGGCCCCGAGGGCTATGGCTACACCTTC.

This chain uses TRBV4-3 with TRBJ2-7; 8 bases match TRBD2. The CDR3 has 14 residues. J gave up 5 bases and V 1 base, and 4 bases lay outside the gene matches. Per the germline V gene, CDR1 is LGHNA and CDR2 is YSLEER. CDR3 sequence reads: CASSQGRGVDEQYF. The CDR3 bases are TGCGCCAGCAGCCAAGGGCGGGGGGTGGACGAGCAGTACTTC.

This chain uses TRBV9 with TRBJ2-1; 11 bases agree with TRBD2. This CDR3 comprises 17 residues. The J segment lost 7 bases and the V segment lost 4 bases, leaving 13 bases of the junction unmatched. Germline lookup yields CDR1 SGDLS and CDR2 YYNGEE. DNA of the CDR3: TGTGCCAGCAGCCTCCGACTACTAGCGGGAGTGGGTAATGAGCAGTTCTTC. It encodes CASSLRLLAGVGNEQFF.

The chain carries TRBV29-1 and TRBJ2-7, with a weak D call TRBD2 (6 bases). V was pared by 8 bases and J by 0 bases, with 11 bases between. Germline values: CDR1 SQVTM, CDR2 ANQGSEA. The CDR3 contains 12 residues. The CDR3 DNA sequence: TGCAGCACATACGGGAGCTCCTACGAGCAGTACGTC. This codes for CSTYGSSYEQYV.

The rearrangement uses TRBV6-6 and TRBJ1-3; a weak D match, TRBD1 (5 bases). The CDR3 runs to 16 residues. Trimming took off 4 bases at V and 0 bases at J, with 13 bases between the two ends. Germline V gives CDR1 MNHNY, CDR2 SVGAGI (reference sequence). This chain's CDR3 is CASSSGTANSGNTIYF. The CDR3 coding sequence is TGTGCCAGCAGTTCCGGGACCGCGAACTCTGGAAACACCATATATTTT.

This clone was picked up one time. This sequence joins TRBV10-2 and TRBJ1-1; no definite D call. V lost 2 bases, J lost 0 bases, and 7 bases lay in between. The CDR3 has 14 amino acids. Germline-derived CDR1 and CDR2 are WSHSY and SAAADI. This chain's CDR3 is CASSEPGLNTEAFF. CDR3 DNA: TGCGCCAGCAGTGAGCCAGGTTTGAACACTGAAGCTTTCTTT.

The V and J genes are TRBV6-5 and TRBJ1-6, with 10 bases aligning to TRBD1. Germline loops: CDR1 MNHEY, CDR2 SVGAGI. The CDR3 is 16 residues long. Unmatched junction bases numbered 6, after V lost 2 bases and J lost 8 bases. CDR3 residues: CASSYGRQGADSPLHF. Here the CDR3 DNA reads TGTGCCAGCAGTTACGGGAGACAGGGGGCTGATTCACCCCTCCACTTT.

The J gene is TRBJ1-3, the V gene TRBV2; TRBD1 is a possible D gene (5 bases). Trimming took 4 bases from V and 1 from J, leaving 14 bases between them. CDR3 length: 16 amino acids. Germline CDR1 is SNHLY and CDR2 is FYNNEI. The CDR3 bases are TGTGCCAGCAGTGGGGTTCTTGGGGGGTCTGGAAACACCATATATTTT. Translation gives CASSGVLGGSGNTIYF. Combining the CDR3 with reference TRBV2 and TRBJ1-3 gives the whole variable domain EPEVTQTPSHQVTQMGQEVILRCVPISNHLYFYWYRQILGQKVEFLVSFYNNEISEKSEIFDDQFSVERPDGSNFTLKIRSTKLEDSAMYFCASSGVLGGSGNTIYFGEGSWLTVV.

This clone has just one count. The chain couples TRBV7-8 to TRBJ2-1; weak D call: TRBD2 (5 bases). The germline V gene encodes CDR1 SGHVS and CDR2 FQNEAQ. V was cut by 3 bases and J by 3 bases, with 15 bases left in between. The CDR3 extends over 16 amino acids. The CDR3 DNA follows: TGTGCCAGCAGCTTCACTACGCGGGTGGTCTACAATGAGCAGTTCTTC. It codes for CASSFTTRVVYNEQFF.

J is TRBJ1-2 and V is TRBV12-3 or TRBV12-4, with D maybe TRBD1 (6 bases). Trimming removed 6 bases from V and 8 bases from J, with 10 bases in between. The CDR3 is made up of 11 amino acids. CDR3 protein: CASSLQGGYTF. The CDR3 nucleotides read TGTGCCAGCAGCTTGCAGGGGGGCTACACCTTC.

This chain connects TRBV18 to TRBJ1-3, with D unresolved. This CDR3 region has 15 residues. With 5 bases removed from V and 0 bases from J, the gap between germline ends came to 11 bases. Germline CDR1 reads KGHSH; CDR2 reads LQKENI. The CDR3 loop reads CASSAGLDSGNTIYF. The CDR3 nucleotides are TGTGCCAGCTCAGCGGGCCTGGACTCTGGAAACACCATATATTTT.

The chain combines TRBV27 with TRBJ1-1, with TRBD1 matching 7 bases. The V and J ends lost 5 bases and 2 bases, in that order; junction bases with no gene match: 5. This CDR3 contains 14 residues. CDR1 is MNHEY and CDR2 is SMNVEV in the germline V gene (reference sequence). The CDR3 spells CASSGGTANTEAFF. In DNA form, the CDR3 reads TGTGCCAGCAGTGGCGGGACAGCTAACACTGAAGCTTTCTTT.